Shown below are 31 T cell receptor beta chains from a single sample sequenced in a study of response to subunit inactivated influenza vaccine (dated by TCRdb to 2016 to 2018). The library came from RT-PCR. Sequencer: Illumina HiSeq 2500. TCRdb trimmed public reads at Q25 via fastp, called clones via MiXCR and kept in-frame beta chains. Identical CDR3 proteins give one entry, which carries the most common genes and DNA. Across this sample there are 450,000 to 600,000 distinct CDR3 sequences, with 16% seen only once. Around 3% of the sample is taken by the ten largest. The sample in question was CD4+ T cells sorted from PBMCs, obtained around 2 years after vaccination. These receptors all come from a man in his fifties or sixties who received an inactivated influenza vaccine. Donor details come from another sample of the same person, matched by shared clones.

This clonotype was counted a few times. The chain employs TRBV4-2 and TRBJ1-5; a weak D match, TRBD1 (5 bases). CDR1 and CDR2 from the germline V gene are LGHNA and YNFKEQ. The CDR3 is 14 residues long. Trimming shortened V by 0 bases and J by 6 bases, and 9 bases separated the two germline ends. CDR3 sequence (DNA): TGTGCCAGCAGCCAAGATCGGGGGACTCAGCCCCAGCATTTT. Amino acid sequence: CASSQDRGTQPQHF.

The chain links TRBV20-1 to TRBJ2-5; TRBD1 matches 7 bases. Germline values: CDR1 DFQATT, CDR2 SNEGSKA (reference sequence). Unmatched junction bases numbered 23, after V lost 5 bases and J lost 5 bases. The CDR3 is 18 amino acids. Written as DNA, the CDR3 is TGCAGTGCTGAGGGGGCGGGCAGGGCTGCTAGTGGTGACGAGACCCAGTACTTC. Its translation: CSAEGAGRAASGDETQYF.

In its sample, this clonotype was seen a few times. The chain is built from TRBV24-1 and TRBJ2-3, with 7 bases that match TRBD2. Trimming cost V 4 bases and J 5 bases; bases outside gene matches: 14. CDR1 and CDR2 from the germline V gene are KGHDR and SFDVKD. This CDR3 has 17 residues. The CDR3 protein is CATSDGPSRGGIDTQYF. DNA of the CDR3: TGTGCCACCAGTGACGGGCCCTCTCGCGGGGGAATAGATACGCAGTATTTT.

This clonotype was recorded at least ten times. The J gene is TRBJ2-1, the V gene TRBV28; possible D gene TRBD2, 5 bases. The V end lost 5 bases, the J end lost 5 bases, and 10 bases lay between the germline ends. The germline gives CDR1 MDHEN, CDR2 SYDVKM. The CDR3 runs 13 residues. The CDR3, as DNA: TGTGCCAGCAGTCTTACTAGAAACAATGAGCAGTTCTTC. It is translated as CASSLTRNNEQFF.

In its sample, this clonotype was seen many times. V usage is TRBV4-3 and J usage is TRBJ2-2; unclear D gene. The ends were cut back, 5 bases at V and 5 bases at J, with 15 bases in the middle. Per the germline V gene, CDR1 is LGHNA and CDR2 is YSLEER. The CDR3 has 15 amino acids. In DNA form, the CDR3 reads TGCGCCAGCAGCGATATTACCCATGGAACCGGGGAGCTGTTTTTT. It encodes CASSDITHGTGELFF.

This clonotype was seen a few times. The chain couples TRBV2 to TRBJ2-7; TRBD1 matches 7 bases. CDR1 and CDR2 from the germline V gene are SNHLY and FYNNEI. V shed 6 bases and J 0 bases; nucleotides not matched to a gene: 5. The CDR3 consists of 14 residues. Written as DNA, the CDR3 is TGTGCCAGCAGACCGGACAGGAACTCCTACGAGCAGTACTTC. Translation gives CASRPDRNSYEQYF.

This sequence joins TRBV7-2 and TRBJ2-1, with TRBD1 matching over 9 bases. Per germline, CDR1 SGHTA and CDR2 FQGNSA. This CDR3 comprises 15 residues. V dropped 5 bases and J dropped 2; count of bases not matched to a gene: 4. CDR3 protein: CASSPGTGTYNEQFF. Here the CDR3 DNA reads TGTGCCAGCAGCCCGGGGACAGGGACCTACAATGAGCAGTTCTTC.

This clonotype turned up a few times. The rearrangement links TRBV29-1 to TRBJ2-4; maybe TRBD1 (5 bases). The germline CDR1 and CDR2 sequences are SQVTM and ANQGSEA. Trimming removed 4 bases at V and 8 bases at J, with 15 bases between. The CDR3 is 13 amino acids. The CDR3, as DNA: TGCAGCGTTGGTTCAAGGGGTGATGACATTCAGTACTTC. Translating gives CSVGSRGDDIQYF.

In its sample, this clonotype was seen a few times. The chain employs TRBV15 and TRBJ2-5; D may be TRBD2 (6 bases). The germline V and J ends were trimmed by 6 bases and 5 bases, with 16 bases remaining between them. The CDR3 is 14 residues long. Germline loops: CDR1 LNHNV, CDR2 YYDKDF (reference sequence). The CDR3 DNA is TGTGCCACCAGTGAGGCAGGGAGGTGGGAGACCCAGTACTTC. This sequence encodes CATSEAGRWETQYF.

As for this clonotype: The germline gene is not matched at one end of the junction; a read error may be the cause. The rearrangement uses TRBV2 and TRBJ2-7, with 8 bases that match TRBD1. Germline values: CDR1 SNHLY, CDR2 FYNNEI. The CDR3 covers 16 residues. DNA of the CDR3: TGTGCCAGCAGCGAAGGTTGGACAGGGAACAACAACGAGCAGTACTTC. This codes for CASSEGWTGNNNEQYF.

This clonotype was seen only a few times. CDR3 sequence reads: CASSYSGGNTIYF. CDR3 DNA sequence: TGTGCCAGCAGTTACTCAGGTGGAAACACCATATATTTT. The chain is built from TRBV6-5 and TRBJ1-3; D not resolved. Trimming stripped 0 bases from V and 3 bases from J, with 3 bases between. The CDR3 spans 13 residues. Germline-derived CDR1 and CDR2 are MNHEY and SVGAGI.

This clonotype was seen a handful of times. V gene TRBV5-8 combines with J gene TRBJ1-5, with D perhaps matching TRBD1 (5 bases). V shed 3 bases and J shed 2 bases, with 15 bases lying between them. Germline lookup yields CDR1 SGHTS and CDR2 YDEGEE. This CDR3 comprises 16 residues. CDR3 DNA: TGTGCCAGCAGCTCCCTCGGGGGGGACGGCAATCAGCCCCAGCATTTT. Its protein is CASSSLGGDGNQPQHF.

This clonotype was recorded a few times. The chain is built from TRBV12-3 or TRBV12-4 and TRBJ1-5; 10 bases match TRBD1. With V trimmed by 4 bases and J by 1 base, 4 bases remained unmatched. The CDR3 is 16 amino acids. CDR3 DNA sequence: TGTGCCAGCAGTTCCTCGACAGGGGGCAGCAATCAGCCCCAGCATTTT. Amino acid sequence: CASSSSTGGSNQPQHF.

This clonotype showed up many times. The chain links TRBV24-1 to TRBJ2-1; D not certain. Trimming took off 1 base at V and 8 bases at J, with 5 bases between the two ends. CDR1 is KGHDR and CDR2 is SFDVKD in the germline V gene. This CDR3 comprises 12 residues. The CDR3 coding sequence is TGTGCCACCAGTGATTTCGTCGATGAGCAGTTCTTC. This gives the protein CATSDFVDEQFF.

The chain combines TRBV7-2 with TRBJ1-2; 10 positions match TRBD1. With V trimmed by 8 bases and J by 5 bases, 8 bases remained unmatched. The CDR3 is 14 amino acids. Germline CDR1 SGHTA, CDR2 FQGNSA. CDR3 bases: TGTGCCAGCCGATCCGGGACAGGGGAATATGGCTACACCTTC. It codes for CASRSGTGEYGYTF.

J is TRBJ2-5 and V is TRBV12-3 or TRBV12-4, with TRBD2 identical over 7 bases. The V gene end was trimmed by 5 bases and the J gene end by 1 base; junction bases not matched to a gene: 4. CDR3 length: 14 amino acids. CDR3 DNA: TGTGCCAGCAGTCCTAGCGGTCCCCAAGAGACCCAGTACTTC. This translates into CASSPSGPQETQYF.

The chain is built from TRBV4-3 and TRBJ2-2; no firm D call. The V end was cut by 1 base, the J end by 5 bases, with 20 bases between. The germline gives CDR1 LGHNA, CDR2 YSLEER. The CDR3 is 18 amino acids. The CDR3 is CASSQGPGGGFATGELFF. The CDR3 coding sequence is TGCGCCAGCAGCCAAGGTCCGGGTGGCGGATTCGCGACCGGGGAGCTGTTTTTT.

This chain joins TRBV6-5 and TRBJ2-2; 10 bases map to TRBD2. This CDR3 contains 17 residues. The V segment lost 2 bases and the J segment 6 bases; nucleotides outside the gene matches: 9. Germline V gene sequence: CDR1 MNHEY, CDR2 SVGAGI. The chain's CDR3 is CASSYPGTSARPGELFF. CDR3 in DNA: TGTGCCAGCAGTTACCCTGGGACTAGCGCAAGGCCCGGGGAGCTGTTTTTT.

This clonotype has a handful of counts. This sequence joins TRBV6-2 or TRBV6-3 and TRBJ2-3; 9 nucleotides line up with TRBD2. The junction had 12 bases not matched to a gene; V was cut back by 2 bases and J by 3 bases. The germline V gene has CDR1 MNHEY and CDR2 SVGEGT. This CDR3 is built from 18 residues. In nucleotides, the CDR3 is TGTGCCAGCAGTTACGTAGCGGGAGACGGAAAACGGACAGATACGCAGTATTTT. Translated, it gives CASSYVAGDGKRTDTQYF.

This clonotype was picked up a small number of times. The gene calls are TRBV7-6 and TRBJ2-7; TRBD1 or TRBD2 may be the D gene (6 bases each). Germline CDR1 reads SGHVS; CDR2 reads FNYEAQ. This CDR3 is 17 amino acids long. V lost 4 bases to trimming and J lost 3 bases, with 22 bases between them. The CDR3 DNA is TGTGCCAGCAGCTCTGGGACAAGAGGGGGGCACTACTACGAGCAGTACTTC. Its protein product is CASSSGTRGGHYYEQYF. Full variable domain (missing parts from reference TRBV7-6 and TRBJ2-7): GAGVSQSPRYKVTKRGQDVALRCDPISGHVSLYWYRQALGQGPEFLTYFNYEAQQDKSGLPNDRFSAERPEGSISTLTIQRTEQRDSAMYRCASSSGTRGGHYYEQYFGPGTRLTVT.

In nucleotides, the CDR3 is TGTGCCAGCAGCCAACCCAGCGGGGGGGCCACCGGGGAGCTGTTTTTT. It yields the protein CASSQPSGGATGELFF. This rearrangement joins TRBV4-2 to TRBJ2-2; 10 positions agree with TRBD2. Unmatched junction bases numbered 4, after V lost 2 bases and J lost 4 bases. The CDR3 loop spans 16 amino acids. Germline CDR1 reads LGHNA; CDR2 reads YNFKEQ.

V gene TRBV2 combines with J gene TRBJ2-7; 16 bases agree with TRBD2. After removal of 6 bases from V and 6 bases from J, the junction contained 5 bases not matched to a gene. This CDR3 is 15 amino acids long. Germline assignment: CDR1 SNHLY and CDR2 FYNNEI. This CDR3 reads CASRGLAGGPGEQYF. The CDR3 DNA sequence: TGTGCCAGCAGGGGACTAGCGGGAGGGCCGGGCGAGCAGTACTTC.

This clonotype came up a few times. The V gene is TRBV9, the J gene TRBJ1-2; D is possibly TRBD1 (6 bases). Trimming removed 0 bases at V and 7 bases at J, with 16 bases between. There are 15 residues in the CDR3. Germline V gives CDR1 SGDLS, CDR2 YYNGEE. DNA for the CDR3: TGTGCCAGCAGCGTAGAAGGCAGGGGATATGGTGGCTACACCTTC. This translates into CASSVEGRGYGGYTF.

The chain employs TRBV6-2 or TRBV6-3 and TRBJ2-1; 9 positions match TRBD1. The CDR3 loop spans 16 amino acids. Germline CDR1 reads MNHEY; CDR2 reads SVGEGT. The V gene end was trimmed by 6 bases and the J gene end by 4 bases; junction bases not matched to a gene: 10. In DNA form, the CDR3 reads TGTGCCAGCAGCCCCTCGGACAGGGGATTATACAATGAGCAGTTCTTC. Its translation: CASSPSDRGLYNEQFF.

In this sample, this clonotype turned up a few times. V and J are TRBV5-1 and TRBJ2-7; D is ambiguous. Germline V gives CDR1 SGHRS, CDR2 YFSETQ. CDR3 length: 14 amino acids. Trimming removed 4 bases from V and 9 bases from J, with 20 bases in between. CDR3 protein: CASSPTGQDGGQYF. DNA for the CDR3: TGCGCCAGCAGCCCTACGGGCCAAGACGGCGGGCAGTACTTC.

The V and J genes are TRBV5-6 and TRBJ2-3, with D possibly being TRBD2 (7 bases). CDR1 is SGHDT, CDR2 YYEEEE, per germline. The CDR3 has 18 residues. With 0 bases removed from V and 3 bases from J, the gap between germline ends came to 20 bases. As DNA, the CDR3 is TGTGCCAGCAGCTTGGAGATAGGGGGGGCCGGTGGTACAGATACGCAGTATTTT. Its protein is CASSLEIGGAGGTDTQYF.

This clonotype came up a few times. The chain combines TRBV30 with TRBJ2-3; D is perhaps TRBD1 (5 bases). The CDR3 covers 14 residues. In germline, CDR1 is GTSNPN, CDR2 SVGIG (reference sequence). Trimming cost V 8 bases and J 0 bases, with 15 bases left between them. In nucleotides, the CDR3 is TGTGCCGTCTCCCAGGGTGGTAGCACAGATACGCAGTATTTT. Translated: CAVSQGGSTDTQYF.

This clonotype was recorded a few times. This sequence joins TRBV6-5 and TRBJ2-2; no clear D gene. The V gene's germline CDR1 is MNHEY and CDR2 SVGAGI. V was trimmed by 4 bases and J by 4 bases, leaving 10 bases between them. The CDR3 is 14 residues long. For the CDR3, the DNA is TGTGCCAGCAGTTCCCCGCTCGCCACCGGGGAGCTGTTTTTT. Translation gives CASSSPLATGELFF.

This CDR3 reads CASSGTSGEQYF. CDR3 coding DNA: TGTGCCAGCAGCGGGACTAGCGGCGAGCAGTACTTC. V and J are TRBV6-1 and TRBJ2-7; 11 bases match TRBD2. V trimming: 6 bases; J trimming: 6 bases; junction bases outside the gene matches: 1. The CDR3 extends over 12 amino acids. Germline CDR1 is MNHNS and CDR2 is SASEGT.

This clonotype was seen many times. The chain carries TRBV20-1 and TRBJ2-5; D gene uncertain. Germline V lookup: CDR1 DFQATT, CDR2 SNEGSKA (reference sequence). V lost 0 bases and J 2 bases, leaving 10 bases between the germline ends. The CDR3 covers 14 residues. The CDR3 DNA is TGCAGTGCTAGAGACTGGCGCTTACAAGAGACCCAGTACTTC. It encodes CSARDWRLQETQYF.

This clonotype was seen more than once but under ten times. For the CDR3, the DNA is TGTGCCAGTAGTATCAATTTCGGGTTCACCTACAATGAGCAGTTCTTC. Its protein product is CASSINFGFTYNEQFF. The J gene is TRBJ2-1, the V gene TRBV19; D remains unclear. Germline-derived CDR1 and CDR2 are LNHDA and SQIVND (reference sequence). The ends were cut back, 3 bases at V and 2 bases at J, with 14 bases in the middle. This CDR3 contains 16 residues.